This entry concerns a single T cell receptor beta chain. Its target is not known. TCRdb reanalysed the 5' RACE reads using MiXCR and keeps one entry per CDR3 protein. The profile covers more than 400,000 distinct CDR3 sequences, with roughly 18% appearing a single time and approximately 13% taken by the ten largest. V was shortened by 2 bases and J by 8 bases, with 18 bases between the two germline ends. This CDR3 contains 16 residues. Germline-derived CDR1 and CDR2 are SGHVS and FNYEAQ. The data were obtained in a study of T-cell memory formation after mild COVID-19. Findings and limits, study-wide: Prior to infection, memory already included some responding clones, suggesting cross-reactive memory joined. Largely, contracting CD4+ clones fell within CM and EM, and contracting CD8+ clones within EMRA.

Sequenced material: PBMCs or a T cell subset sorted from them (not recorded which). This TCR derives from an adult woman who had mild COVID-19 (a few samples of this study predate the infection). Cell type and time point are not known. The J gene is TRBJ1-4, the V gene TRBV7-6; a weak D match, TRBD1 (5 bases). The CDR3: CASSLSLGTEGEKLFF. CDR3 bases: TGTGCCAGCAGCTTAAGTCTGGGAACAGAGGGGGAAAAACTGTTTTTT.